The TCR beta chain under discussion was sequenced for a study of response to subunit inactivated influenza vaccine. Study-wide results and limits: Researchers suggested that each seasonal influenza vaccination recruits few new T cells.

In its sample, this clonotype was seen a few times. Its specificity is unknown. One junction end disagrees with the germline gene, perhaps due to a read error. CDR1 MNHEY and CDR2 SVGAGI come from the germline V gene. CDR3 length equals 11 residues. Via MiXCR, TCRdb re-called the RT-PCR reads, giving one row per CDR3 protein. The data hold about 530,000 distinct CDR3 sequences, with around 11% observed a single time. The chain combines TRBV6-5 with TRBJ2-1, with 8 positions matching TRBD1. Specimen: PBMCs from blood, collected on the day of vaccination. The sequence was obtained from a man aged 50-60 years who received an inactivated influenza vaccine. CDR3 coding DNA: TGTGCCAGCAGTTTCCCGGGACAGGAAGTCTTC. As protein: CASSFPGQEVF.